Each of the 13 T cell receptor beta chains below was sequenced from the same sample in a study of blood T cell repertoires in COVID-19. Clones were sequenced by immunoSEQ multiplex PCR, and TCRdb holds only the in-frame ones, with some missing. The table has around 170,000 clones, 87% seen once. What was sequenced was PBMCs or T cells enriched from blood (not recorded which). These receptors came from a woman in her forties or fifties who had recovered from COVID-19.

The chain joins TRBV3-1 (or the pseudogene TRBV3-2) to TRBJ1-2; D unclear. The CDR3 has 14 amino acids. Per germline, CDR1 LGHDT and CDR2 YNNKEL (reference sequence). V was shortened by 1 base and J by 4 bases, with 10 bases between the two germline ends. The CDR3 region is CASSQGQRSYGYTF. The CDR3 coding sequence is TGTGCCAGCAGCCAAGGCCAGCGGAGCTATGGCTACACCTTC.

The chain carries TRBV19 and TRBJ2-2; D perhaps matches TRBD1 (5 bases). CDR1 and CDR2 from the germline V gene are LNHDA and SQIVND (reference sequence). V lost 6 bases and J lost 7, with 18 bases in between. The CDR3 sequence is 15 residues long. In DNA form, the CDR3 reads TGTGCCAGTAGCCCCACGACAGTAGGATTCGGGGAGCTGTTTTTT. The encoded protein is CASSPTTVGFGELFF.

The chain's CDR3 is CASSQERSTLNTEAFF. CDR3 nucleotides: TGCGCCAGCAGCCAAGAAAGGAGTACTCTGAACACTGAAGCTTTCTTT. The chain couples TRBV4-1 to TRBJ1-1; D is undetermined. The germline V gene encodes CDR1 MGHRA and CDR2 YSYEKL. Trimming took off 0 bases at V and 0 bases at J, with 11 bases between the two ends. The CDR3 loop spans 16 amino acids.

V gene TRBV4-2 combines with J gene TRBJ1-5; the D gene is possibly TRBD1 (5 bases). Trimming took 1 base from V and 2 from J, leaving 9 bases between them. Germline CDR1 reads LGHNA; CDR2 reads YNFKEQ. The CDR3 has 15 amino acids. The CDR3 DNA reads as TGTGCCAGCAGCCAAGGTCCGGGGGGCAATCAGCCCCAGCATTTT. Amino acids: CASSQGPGGNQPQHF.

The rearrangement joins TRBV6-1 to TRBJ1-4, with a tentative D call TRBD1 (5 bases). Germline CDR1 MNHNS, CDR2 SASEGT. This CDR3 is built from 16 residues. V was cut by 2 bases and J by 0 bases, with 10 bases left in between. CDR3 protein: CASSEQGGATNEKLFF. The CDR3 DNA is TGTGCCAGCAGTGAACAGGGAGGGGCAACTAATGAAAAACTGTTTTTT.

The chain combines TRBV5-6 with TRBJ2-4; D may be TRBD2 (7 bases). The germline V gene encodes CDR1 SGHDT and CDR2 YYEEEE. This CDR3 spans 13 amino acids. V gave up 6 bases and J gave up 5 bases, with 12 bases separating them. CDR3: CASTRGAQNIQYF. The DNA for the CDR3 is TGTGCCAGCACCCGGGGGGCTCAAAACATTCAGTACTTC.

V gene TRBV3-1 (or the pseudogene TRBV3-2) combines with J gene TRBJ1-2, with TRBD1 identical over 10 bases. Trimming took 8 bases from V and 4 from J; bases not matched to a gene: 7. The CDR3 sequence is 14 residues long. Germline CDR1 and CDR2: LGHDT and YNNKEL (reference sequence). CDR3 sequence: CASRDRGQGYGYTF. CDR3 bases: TGTGCCAGCCGCGACAGGGGGCAAGGCTATGGCTACACCTTC.

The V gene is TRBV18, the J gene TRBJ2-1; 14 nucleotides match TRBD2. With 4 bases clipped from V and 0 bases from J, the junction kept 5 bases outside the gene matches. The CDR3 sequence is 18 residues long. Germline CDR1 and CDR2: KGHSH and LQKENI. The CDR3 DNA reads as TGTGCCAGCTCACTGGGACTAGCGGGGGCCTTCTCCTACAATGAGCAGTTCTTC. Amino acids: CASSLGLAGAFSYNEQFF.

The chain carries TRBV7-3 and TRBJ1-1, with 12 bases aligning to TRBD1. Trimming at V came to 3 bases and at J to 1 base, leaving 3 bases not matched to a gene. The CDR3 loop spans 16 amino acids. CDR1 is SGHTA, CDR2 FQGTGA, per germline. This CDR3 is CASSLGTGGANTEAFF. As DNA, the CDR3 is TGTGCCAGCAGCTTGGGGACAGGGGGCGCGAACACTGAAGCTTTCTTT.

The gene calls are TRBV10-3 and TRBJ1-1, with D maybe TRBD1 (5 bases). The CDR3 loop spans 15 amino acids. V dropped 8 bases and J dropped 1 base, with 17 bases sitting between them. Germline CDR1 and CDR2: ENHRY and SYGVKD. In nucleotides, the CDR3 is TGTGCCATCGGAAGAACCGGCGGGGGGAACACTGAAGCTTTCTTT. It is translated as CAIGRTGGGNTEAFF.

The chain joins TRBV27 to TRBJ2-7; a possible D gene is TRBD2 (7 bases). Per germline, CDR1 MNHEY and CDR2 SMNVEV (reference sequence). This CDR3 spans 14 amino acids. Trimming took 5 bases from V and 6 from J, leaving 17 bases between them. This CDR3 is CASSRGLADTEQYF. In DNA form, the CDR3 reads TGTGCCAGCAGTCGGGGGCTAGCGGATACCGAGCAGTACTTC.

V is TRBV5-5 and J is TRBJ1-6, with 9 bases lining up with TRBD1. With V trimmed by 4 bases and J by 10 bases, 9 bases remained unmatched. CDR1 is SGHKS, CDR2 YYEKEE, per germline (reference sequence). The CDR3 is 15 residues long. CDR3 DNA sequence: TGTGCCAGCAGCCTACCCGGGACAGGGACATCACCCCTCCACTTT. Its protein product is CASSLPGTGTSPLHF. Based on the CDR3 plus reference TRBV5-5 and TRBJ1-6, the full variable domain is DAGVTQSPTHLIKTRGQQVTLRCSPISGHKSVSWYQQVLGQGPQFIFQYYEKEERGRGNFPDRFSARQFPNYSSELNVNALLLGDSALYLCASSLPGTGTSPLHFGNGTRLTVT.

The rearrangement joins TRBV6-1 to TRBJ1-2; D is unresolved. The CDR3 runs 16 residues. Germline V CDR1 and CDR2: MNHNS, SASEGT. Trimming removed 1 base from V and 1 base from J, with 13 bases in between. CDR3 nucleotides: TGTGCCAGCAGTGAAGGAGGGTTGAAGTTTAACTATGGCTACACCTTC. Translating it yields CASSEGGLKFNYGYTF.